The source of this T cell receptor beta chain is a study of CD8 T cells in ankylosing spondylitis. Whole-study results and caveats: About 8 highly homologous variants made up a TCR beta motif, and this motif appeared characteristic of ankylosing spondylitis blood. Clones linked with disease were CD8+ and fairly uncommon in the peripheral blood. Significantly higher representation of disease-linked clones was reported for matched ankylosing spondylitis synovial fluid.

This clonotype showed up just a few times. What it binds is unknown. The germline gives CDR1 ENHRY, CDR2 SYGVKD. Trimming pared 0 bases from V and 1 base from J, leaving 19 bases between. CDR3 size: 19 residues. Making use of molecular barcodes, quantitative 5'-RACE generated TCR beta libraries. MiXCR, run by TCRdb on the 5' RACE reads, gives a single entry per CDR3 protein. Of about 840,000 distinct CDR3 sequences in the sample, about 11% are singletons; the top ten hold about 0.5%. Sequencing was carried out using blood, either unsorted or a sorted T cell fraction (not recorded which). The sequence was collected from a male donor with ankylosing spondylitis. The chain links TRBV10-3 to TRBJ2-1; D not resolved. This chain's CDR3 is CAISESMGQSFQSYNEQFF. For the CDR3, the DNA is TGTGCCATCAGTGAGTCAATGGGTCAGTCCTTTCAGTCCTACAATGAGCAGTTCTTC.